The 21 T cell receptor beta chains below come from one sample, sequenced in a study of control samples from healthy donors and cancer patients. The data were produced by immunoSEQ multiplex PCR, yet TCRdb's version contains in-frame clones alone and is incomplete. This repertoire shows more than 95,000 clones, 87% found once; its top ten account for 7% to 10%. Sequencing was done on a sample of blood. The receptors stem from a man aged 40-50 years in good health.

The chain uses TRBV6-2 or TRBV6-3 and TRBJ1-2, with D possibly being TRBD1 (5 bases). V was trimmed by 0 bases and J by 7 bases, leaving 9 bases between them. This CDR3 has 13 amino acids. CDR1 and CDR2 (germline): MNHEY, SVGEGT. CDR3 sequence (DNA): TGTGCCAGCAGTTACTCACCAGGGCGTGGCTACACCTTC. As protein: CASSYSPGRGYTF.

The V and J genes are TRBV3-1 (or the pseudogene TRBV3-2) and TRBJ1-2; weak D call: TRBD1 (5 bases). The ends were cut back, 1 base at V and 13 bases at J, with 16 bases in the middle. Germline V lookup: CDR1 LGHDT, CDR2 YNNKEL (reference sequence). The CDR3 spans 13 residues. In DNA form, the CDR3 reads TGTGCCAGCAGCCAAGTCTCCGCAGGAGGGGTCACCTTC. This translates into CASSQVSAGGVTF.

This clone has only one observation. J is TRBJ1-4 and V is TRBV29-1; TRBD1 agrees at 8 bases. This CDR3 is 17 amino acids long. The V gene end was trimmed by 4 bases and the J gene end by 2 bases; junction bases not matched to a gene: 12. CDR1 SQVTM and CDR2 ANQGSEA come from the germline V gene. The CDR3, as DNA: TGCAGCGTTGGATCCGGGACAGGCAGATCCACTAATGAAAAACTGTTTTTT. It is translated as CSVGSGTGRSTNEKLFF.

The chain uses TRBV6-6 and TRBJ1-3; unclear D gene. CDR3 size: 14 residues. Germline assignment: CDR1 MNHNY and CDR2 SVGAGI (reference sequence). V lost 0 bases and J lost 6, with 9 bases in between. The CDR3 DNA reads as TGTGCCAGCAGTTACTCGAATAACGAAAACACCATATATTTT. This codes for CASSYSNNENTIYF.

The chain couples TRBV18 to TRBJ2-7, with TRBD2 as a possible D gene (5 bases). Per germline, CDR1 KGHSH and CDR2 LQKENI. V lost 1 base and J 2 bases, leaving 9 bases between the germline ends. The CDR3 is 14 residues long. The CDR3 region has the DNA TGTGCCAGCTCACCACGTGAGGGAACCTACGAGCAGTACTTC. It encodes CASSPREGTYEQYF.

DNA of the CDR3: TGTGCCAGCAGTTTTTCCCCCAGGGGGCAGGGGGCCAACGTCCTGACTTTC. Residues: CASSFSPRGQGANVLTF. The rearrangement joins TRBV6-2 or TRBV6-3 to TRBJ2-6; 8 bases line up with TRBD1. The CDR3 covers 17 residues. Germline CDR1 MNHEY, CDR2 SVGEGT. J was trimmed by 4 bases and V by 4 bases; bases with no gene match: 9.

V is TRBV5-1 and J is TRBJ2-2, with D unresolved. The CDR3 is 14 amino acids. V was shortened by 1 base and J by 2 bases, with 6 bases between the two germline ends. Germline CDR1 SGHRS, CDR2 YFSETQ. CDR3 region: CASSLRPNTGELFF. The CDR3 DNA reads TGCGCCAGCAGCTTGAGGCCTAACACCGGGGAGCTGTTTTTT.

The sample holds a few counts of this clone. The genes are TRBV24-1 and TRBJ2-2, with D tentatively TRBD1 or TRBD2 (5 bases each). Germline V gives CDR1 KGHDR, CDR2 SFDVKD. V was trimmed by 7 bases and J by 3 bases, leaving 14 bases between them. The CDR3 totals 15 residues. DNA of the CDR3: TGTGCCACCAGGGGGACCCGGATTGACACCGGGGAGCTGTTTTTT. Translation: CATRGTRIDTGELFF.

The chain has TRBV7-3 and TRBJ1-1; D gene uncertain. In germline, CDR1 is SGHTA, CDR2 FQGTGA. The CDR3 loop spans 14 amino acids. V was pared by 2 bases and J by 2 bases, with 9 bases between. The CDR3 nucleotides read TGTGCCAGCAGCTTAGGTCGGGGAAACACTGAAGCTTTCTTT. This sequence encodes CASSLGRGNTEAFF.

This clone was picked up many times. V usage is TRBV6-5 and J usage is TRBJ1-2; a weak D match, TRBD1 (5 bases). The ends were cut back, 2 bases at V and 7 bases at J, with 14 bases in the middle. Germline CDR1 MNHEY, CDR2 SVGAGI. The CDR3 spans 14 residues. CDR3 coding DNA: TGTGCCAGCAGTTACCGGGGGGATAGGAGTGGCTACACCTTC. This encodes CASSYRGDRSGYTF.

CDR3 DNA: TGCGCCAGCAGCTTTTTGAGGCAGGGAGGGGATGAGCAGTTCTTC. Protein sequence: CASSFLRQGGDEQFF. The rearrangement links TRBV5-1 to TRBJ2-1, with 7 bases that match TRBD2. Per germline, CDR1 SGHRS and CDR2 YFSETQ. With V trimmed by 2 bases and J by 8 bases, 10 bases remained unmatched. The CDR3 length is 15 residues. Drawing the rest from reference TRBV5-1 and TRBJ2-1, the complete variable domain is KAGVTQTPRYLIKTRGQQVTLSCSPISGHRSVSWYQQTPGQGLQFLFEYFSETQRNKGNFPGRFSGRQFSNSRSEMNVSTLELGDSALYLCASSFLRQGGDEQFFGPGTRLTVL.

A few counts support this clone. The chain uses TRBV11-3 and TRBJ2-2; D remains ambiguous. The V and J ends lost 7 bases and 7 bases respectively, with 22 bases between them. The CDR3 has 16 amino acids. CDR1 is SGHNT, CDR2 YENEEA, per germline. The CDR3, as DNA: TGTGCCAGCATGAGTTCCCAGCGAACTTCCGGCGGGGAGCTGTTTTTT. Its protein is CASMSSQRTSGGELFF.

The chain employs TRBV24-1 and TRBJ2-5, with D tentatively TRBD1 or TRBD2 (5 bases each). V dropped 3 bases and J dropped 5 bases, with 18 bases sitting between them. In germline, CDR1 is KGHDR, CDR2 SFDVKD. The CDR3 consists of 16 residues. CDR3 bases: TGTGCCACCAGTGATCCCCGGGGACCAGGGTTGGAGACCCAGTACTTC. This encodes CATSDPRGPGLETQYF.

The chain links TRBV18 to TRBJ2-7; D call uncertain. The germline V gene encodes CDR1 KGHSH and CDR2 LQKENI. This CDR3 region has 13 residues. Trimming removed 3 bases from V and 2 bases from J, with 8 bases in between. CDR3 loop: CASSPGAAYEQYF. CDR3 sequence (DNA): TGTGCCAGCTCACCCGGAGCAGCCTACGAGCAGTACTTC. Full variable domain (outside the CDR3, taken from reference TRBV18 and TRBJ2-7): NAGVMQNPRHLVRRRGQEARLRCSPMKGHSHVYWYRQLPEEGLKFMVYLQKENIIDESGMPKERFSAEFPKEGPSILRIQQVVRGDSAAYFCASSPGAAYEQYFGPGTRLTVT.

The J gene is TRBJ1-4, the V gene TRBV7-9; no clear D. From germline, CDR1 is SEHNR and CDR2 FQNEAQ (reference sequence). V lost 1 base and J lost 10, with 10 bases in between. CDR3 length: 13 residues. CDR3 region: CASSLGQSTKLFF. CDR3 bases: TGTGCCAGCAGCTTAGGGCAGAGTACAAAACTGTTTTTT.

The rearrangement joins TRBV7-8 to TRBJ2-2; 7 nucleotides line up with TRBD1. Germline V CDR1 and CDR2: SGHVS, FQNEAQ. The trim removed 6 bases at V and 2 bases at J, leaving 6 bases unmatched. CDR3 size: 15 residues. The CDR3 spells CASRTRDSNTGELFF. The CDR3 nucleotides read TGTGCCAGCAGGACCCGGGACAGCAACACCGGGGAGCTGTTTTTT.

The CDR3 region has the DNA TGTGCCAGCAGCTTAGAACAGGGAATCTTTGGCTACACCTTC. The encoded protein is CASSLEQGIFGYTF. The V gene is TRBV7-2, the J gene TRBJ1-2; a possible D gene is TRBD1 (6 bases). The CDR3 is 14 amino acids. Germline CDR1 and CDR2: SGHTA and FQGNSA. V lost 1 base to trimming and J lost 7 bases, with 13 bases between them.

The CDR3 nucleotides are TGTGCCAGCAGTTACTCGGACAACACAGATACGCAGTATTTT. This encodes CASSYSDNTDTQYF. The chain couples TRBV6-2 or TRBV6-3 to TRBJ2-3; TRBD1 is a possible D gene (5 bases). Germline V gene data show CDR1 as MNHEY and CDR2 as SVGEGT. The CDR3 covers 14 residues. Trimming took 0 bases from V and 2 from J, leaving 6 bases between them.

The chain combines TRBV18 with TRBJ1-2, with no clear D. Germline V gene sequence: CDR1 KGHSH, CDR2 LQKENI. V lost 2 bases and J lost 2, with 12 bases in between. This CDR3 is 15 amino acids long. CDR3 DNA: TGTGCCAGCTCACCAATCGAACAGCGGAACTATGGCTACACCTTC. Encoded protein: CASSPIEQRNYGYTF. Combining the CDR3 with reference TRBV18 and TRBJ1-2 gives the whole variable domain NAGVMQNPRHLVRRRGQEARLRCSPMKGHSHVYWYRQLPEEGLKFMVYLQKENIIDESGMPKERFSAEFPKEGPSILRIQQVVRGDSAAYFCASSPIEQRNYGYTFGSGTRLTVV.

The chain uses TRBV19 and TRBJ1-1; maybe TRBD1 (5 bases). Trimming cost V 5 bases and J 9 bases, with 13 bases left between them. The CDR3 is 12 amino acids. Per germline, CDR1 LNHDA and CDR2 SQIVND (reference sequence). The CDR3 DNA sequence: TGTGCCAGTAGTTTAAACCAGGGTAAAGCTTTCTTT. This translates into CASSLNQGKAFF.

V is TRBV7-9 and J is TRBJ2-7; 10 bases map to TRBD1. The CDR3 is 14 residues long. V lost 7 bases and J lost 5; bases outside the gene matches: 8. CDR1 is SEHNR, CDR2 FQNEAQ, per germline (reference sequence). CDR3 bases: TGTGCCAGCATGAGACAGGGGGCAATCGACGAGCAGTACTTC. It encodes CASMRQGAIDEQYF. Full variable domain (missing parts from reference TRBV7-9 and TRBJ2-7): DTGVSQNPRHKITKRGQNVTFRCDPISEHNRLYWYRQTLGQGPEFLTYFQNEAQLEKSRLLSDRFSAERPKGSFSTLEIQRTEQGDSAMYLCASMRQGAIDEQYFGPGTRLTVT.